What follows describes a single T cell receptor (beta chain). Generated by immunoSEQ multiplex PCR, the TCRdb table keeps only in-frame clones and is missing some. This sample yields some 300,000 clones, of which approximately 91% are seen a single time; about 4% belongs to the top ten. The data derive from a study of blood T cell repertoires in COVID-19. Overall study context: Sample material is recorded as cDNA or gDNA derived from T cells, B-cell-depleted T cells, or PBMCs.

The CDR3 consists of 15 residues. In germline, CDR1 is SGHTA, CDR2 FQGNSA. V shed 5 bases and J 0 bases; nucleotides not matched to a gene: 6. Adults between roughly 18 and 89 years of age took part from 20 to 25 US areas. Individuals in the exposed group had encountered a COVID-19 case within 2 weeks preceding study entry. The sequence derives from a woman younger than 45 who had been exposed to COVID-19. The sample comprised PBMCs or T cells enriched from blood (not recorded which). The rearrangement uses TRBV7-2 and TRBJ1-1; the match to TRBD1 covers 7 bases. CDR3 DNA: TGTGCCAGCAGCCCAAGGACAGGTATGAACACTGAAGCTTTCTTT. This sequence encodes CASSPRTGMNTEAFF.